This T cell receptor (beta chain) came from a study of blood T cells in healthy people across ages. The V segment lost 2 bases and the J segment 11 bases; nucleotides outside the gene matches: 7. This CDR3 contains 15 residues. Germline V gene data show CDR1 as SGHNT and CDR2 as YENEEA. A second PCR, run for about 7 to 11 cycles, used a sample-barcoded 5' primer plus a J-beta primer mix. Each cDNA was tagged by a template-switch adaptor containing 12 random nucleotides. TCRdb fed the 5' RACE reads into MiXCR, producing one record per CDR3 protein. The data contain 1.5 million to 1.9 million distinct CDR3 sequences, roughly 43% of them singletons.

The V gene is TRBV11-3, the J gene TRBJ2-5, with TRBD2 matching 14 bases. This receptor was identified in a woman under 30 in good health. The sample consisted of blood. CDR3 amino acids: CASSLRLAGGGGQYF. The CDR3 DNA follows: TGTGCCAGCAGCTTAAGACTAGCGGGAGGGGGTGGACAGTACTTC.